Presented here are 25 T cell receptor beta chains from one specimen sequenced in a study of CD8 T cells in Susac syndrome. Random hexamers were used to reverse transcribe an amount of about 0.5 to 1 ug RNA. From the immunoSEQ multiplex PCR reads, TCRdb called clonotypes with MiXCR, one entry per CDR3 protein. Of 84,000 or so distinct CDR3 sequences in the sample, 94% were seen once. The sequenced sample was CD8+ T cells from PBMCs. The source is a human donor with Susac syndrome.

The table lists this clonotype with a count of one. V and J are TRBV19 and TRBJ1-5, with 12 bases that match TRBD1. V trimming: 6 bases; J trimming: 6 bases; junction bases outside the gene matches: 6. The germline V gene has CDR1 LNHDA and CDR2 SQIVND (reference sequence). This CDR3 contains 15 residues. DNA of the CDR3: TGTGCCAGTAGGCCGGGACAGGGGGCACCTCAGCCCCAGCATTTT. As protein: CASRPGQGAPQPQHF.

The chain is built from TRBV7-9 and TRBJ1-6; TRBD1 is a possible D gene (5 bases). The CDR3 length is 12 residues. Per the germline V gene, CDR1 is SEHNR and CDR2 is FQNEAQ (reference sequence). V lost 5 bases and J lost 8, with 7 bases in between. This chain's CDR3 is CASSTGDSPLHF. The DNA for the CDR3 is TGTGCCAGCAGCACGGGGGATTCACCCCTCCACTTT.

The chain employs TRBV2 and TRBJ2-6; D gene unclear. The CDR3 sequence is 16 residues long. V was trimmed by 7 bases and J by 0 bases, leaving 13 bases between them. CDR1 is SNHLY and CDR2 is FYNNEI in the germline V gene. CDR3 region: CASISPPGSGANVLTF. CDR3 nucleotides: TGTGCCAGCATATCCCCGCCGGGCTCTGGGGCCAACGTCCTGACTTTC.

This clonotype is a singleton in its sample. The chain carries TRBV30 and TRBJ2-3; no firm D call. The CDR3 covers 13 residues. The V end was cut by 1 base, the J end by 4 bases, with 9 bases between. Germline-derived CDR1 and CDR2 are GTSNPN and SVGIG (reference sequence). In DNA form, the CDR3 reads TGTGCCTGGAGTGGTACGGGCCCAGATACGCAGTATTTT. Translation gives CAWSGTGPDTQYF.

This sequence joins TRBV14 and TRBJ2-7; weak D call: TRBD2 (5 bases). Germline V CDR1 and CDR2: SGHDN, FVKESK. Trimming took off 1 base at V and 3 bases at J, with 13 bases between the two ends. The CDR3 sequence is 15 residues long. The CDR3 region is CASSQGMGRGYEQYF. For the CDR3, the DNA is TGTGCCAGCAGCCAAGGAATGGGGAGAGGCTACGAGCAGTACTTC.

The rearrangement joins TRBV27 to TRBJ2-1, with D maybe TRBD2 (7 bases). Germline values: CDR1 MNHEY, CDR2 SMNVEV (reference sequence). V shed 2 bases and J shed 5 bases, with 10 bases lying between them. CDR3 length: 14 amino acids. CDR3 DNA: TGTGCCAGCAGTTTACGGGGGGCGGACAATGAGCAGTTCTTC. This gives the protein CASSLRGADNEQFF.

The chain uses TRBV15 and TRBJ1-2; 7 bases agree with TRBD1. Germline CDR1 and CDR2: LNHNV and YYDKDF (reference sequence). The CDR3 is 13 amino acids. V dropped 6 bases and J dropped 4; count of bases not matched to a gene: 5. CDR3 bases: TGTGCCACCAGTGAGGGGGCGGGCTATGGCTACACCTTC. Its protein is CATSEGAGYGYTF.

The V call is TRBV29-1, the J call TRBJ2-7; D ambiguous. Deletions cut 4 bases from V and 5 bases from J, with 6 bases between. Germline V gene lookup returns CDR1 SQVTM and CDR2 ANQGSEA. The CDR3 length is 10 residues. The CDR3 DNA sequence: TGCAGCGTTGGGCAGGACGAGCAGTACTTC. It codes for CSVGQDEQYF.

This rearrangement joins TRBV20-1 to TRBJ2-7, with D possibly TRBD1 on 6 matching bases. Germline CDR1 is DFQATT and CDR2 is SNEGSKA (reference sequence). The CDR3 is made up of 15 amino acids. The V gene lost 0 bases and the J gene lost 2 bases, with 14 bases spanning the gap. CDR3 region: CSARDTSTGTYEQYF. CDR3 bases: TGCAGTGCTAGAGATACGAGCACAGGGACCTACGAGCAGTACTTC.

V and J are TRBV13 and TRBJ1-1; tentatively, D is TRBD1 (5 bases). CDR3 length: 13 residues. V was trimmed by 5 bases and J by 5 bases, leaving 12 bases between them. Germline lookup yields CDR1 PRHDT and CDR2 FYEKMQ (reference sequence). In DNA, the CDR3 is TGTGCCAGCAGCCCCGGGGACGGGACTGAAGCTTTCTTT. Translation gives CASSPGDGTEAFF.

This sequence joins TRBV12-5 and TRBJ2-7; D is undetermined. CDR3 length equals 14 residues. V was cut by 2 bases and J by 3 bases, with 11 bases left in between. Looked up from germline, CDR1 is LGHNT and CDR2 is FRNRAP. CDR3 sequence reads: CASGLNRAGYEQYF. The DNA for the CDR3 is TGTGCTAGTGGTTTGAACCGAGCCGGCTACGAGCAGTACTTC.

The chain has TRBV3-1 and TRBJ1-2, with 7 bases lining up with TRBD1. The J segment lost 3 bases and the V segment lost 0 bases, leaving 4 bases of the junction unmatched. CDR1 and CDR2 from the germline V gene are LGHDT and YNNKEL (reference sequence). This CDR3 has 15 amino acids. The CDR3 DNA reads as TGTGCCAGCAGCCAAGATGGGGACAGCTACTATGGCTACACCTTC. This sequence encodes CASSQDGDSYYGYTF.

The chain uses TRBV13 and TRBJ1-1, with a weak D call TRBD1 (5 bases). V lost 4 bases, J lost 3 bases, and 9 bases lay in between. The germline gives CDR1 PRHDT, CDR2 FYEKMQ (reference sequence). The CDR3 covers 13 residues. CDR3 in DNA: TGTGCCAGCAGCTCCGGCAGGGACACTGAAGCTTTCTTT. Translation gives CASSSGRDTEAFF.

The chain links TRBV20-1 to TRBJ2-5; 7 bases align to TRBD1. This CDR3 region has 16 residues. V dropped 6 bases and J dropped 2; count of bases not matched to a gene: 15. CDR1 DFQATT and CDR2 SNEGSKA come from the germline V gene (reference sequence). The CDR3 region has the DNA TGCAGTGCGGATACGGACAGGCCAGGAACTCAAGAGACCCAGTACTTC. Translation: CSADTDRPGTQETQYF.

This chain joins TRBV5-6 and TRBJ2-5; possibly TRBD2 for D (5 bases). Germline-derived CDR1 and CDR2 are SGHDT and YYEEEE. The V end lost 0 bases, the J end lost 5 bases, and 14 bases lay between the germline ends. The CDR3 covers 15 residues. The chain's CDR3 is CASSLAGGQKETQYF. CDR3 in DNA: TGTGCCAGCAGCTTGGCGGGCGGGCAGAAGGAGACCCAGTACTTC.

This clonotype was counted a single time. The genes are TRBV20-1 and TRBJ2-1; no clear D gene. V shed 4 bases and J shed 0 bases, with 13 bases lying between them. Germline V lookup: CDR1 DFQATT, CDR2 SNEGSKA (reference sequence). This CDR3 is built from 15 residues. CDR3: CSATVGTRSYNEQFF. Written as DNA, the CDR3 is TGCAGTGCTACCGTGGGCACTCGCTCCTACAATGAGCAGTTCTTC.

The rearrangement links TRBV24-1 to TRBJ2-1, with no clear D. Trimming pared 2 bases from V and 10 bases from J, leaving 5 bases between. Germline V gives CDR1 KGHDR, CDR2 SFDVKD. This CDR3 has 11 residues. The CDR3 sequence: CATSDSTEQFF. The CDR3 nucleotides are TGTGCCACCAGTGATTCTACCGAGCAGTTCTTC.

V usage is TRBV7-9 and J usage is TRBJ2-5, with TRBD1 matching 10 bases. The trim removed 5 bases at V and 5 bases at J, leaving 8 bases unmatched. Germline assignment: CDR1 SEHNR and CDR2 FQNEAQ (reference sequence). This CDR3 spans 15 amino acids. The CDR3, as DNA: TGTGCCAGCAGCGATGGGACAGGGGCTGGGGAGACCCAGTACTTC. Translating it yields CASSDGTGAGETQYF. Full variable domain (remainder filled in from reference TRBV7-9 and TRBJ2-5): DTGVSQNPRHKITKRGQNVTFRCDPISEHNRLYWYRQTLGQGPEFLTYFQNEAQLEKSRLLSDRFSAERPKGSFSTLEIQRTEQGDSAMYLCASSDGTGAGETQYFGPGTRLLVL.

The chain is built from TRBV6-1 and TRBJ2-7; TRBD1 is a possible D gene (6 bases). V lost 6 bases and J 6 bases, leaving 27 bases between the germline ends. The CDR3 has 17 residues. The germline gives CDR1 MNHNS, CDR2 SASEGT. The CDR3 is CASSSPGEIGPVREQYF. The CDR3 DNA reads TGTGCCAGCAGCAGCCCAGGGGAAATAGGACCTGTCCGCGAGCAGTACTTC.

Here the CDR3 DNA reads TGTGCCAGCAGCGACGAAGGTGATCGGGGGGCAGATACGCAGTATTTT. Protein sequence: CASSDEGDRGADTQYF. The V call is TRBV9, the J call TRBJ2-3; TRBD2 aligns across 7 bases. The CDR3 sequence is 16 residues long. Germline CDR1 reads SGDLS; CDR2 reads YYNGEE. The ends lost 3 bases at V and 4 bases at J; junction bases unmatched: 11. Together with reference TRBV9 and TRBJ2-3, the CDR3 gives the full variable domain: DSGVTQTPKHLITATGQRVTLRCSPRSGDLSVYWYQQSLDQGLQFLIQYYNGEERAKGNILERFSAQQFPDLHSELNLSSLELGDSALYFCASSDEGDRGADTQYFGPGTRLTVL.

This sequence joins TRBV5-6 and TRBJ1-2; D unclear. The germline gives CDR1 SGHDT, CDR2 YYEEEE. V was trimmed by 6 bases and J by 0 bases, leaving 15 bases between them. The CDR3 has 15 amino acids. The chain's CDR3 is CASILGPDPNYGYTF. The DNA of the CDR3 is TGTGCCAGCATCCTCGGACCAGATCCTAACTATGGCTACACCTTC.

This chain connects TRBV24-1 to TRBJ2-5; maybe TRBD1 (6 bases). There are 15 residues in the CDR3. Per the germline V gene, CDR1 is KGHDR and CDR2 is SFDVKD. The ends were cut back, 10 bases at V and 2 bases at J, with 19 bases in the middle. Written as DNA, the CDR3 is TGTGCCACGGGGGCCCGTTTAGATGGGCAAGAGACCCAGTACTTC. Translating it yields CATGARLDGQETQYF.

This clonotype was detected once. This chain links TRBV7-8 with TRBJ1-1; D is possibly TRBD1 (5 bases). Trimming removed 3 bases from V and 1 base from J, with 12 bases in between. Looked up from germline, CDR1 is SGHVS and CDR2 is FQNEAQ. There are 15 residues in the CDR3. The CDR3 spells CASSFPGGWNTEAFF. The CDR3, as DNA: TGTGCCAGCAGCTTCCCCGGGGGATGGAACACTGAAGCTTTCTTT.

The chain is built from TRBV28 and TRBJ2-2, with a possible D match to TRBD2 (7 bases). Looked up from germline, CDR1 is MDHEN and CDR2 is SYDVKM. V was pared by 6 bases and J by 10 bases, with 18 bases between. CDR3 length: 14 residues. The CDR3 region is CASSPGGGAEELFF. CDR3 nucleotides: TGTGCCAGCAGCCCGGGTGGGGGGGCCGAGGAGCTGTTTTTT.

The rearrangement uses TRBV4-3 and TRBJ1-2, with D uncertain. Germline V CDR1 and CDR2: LGHNA, YSLEER. This CDR3 contains 13 residues. V lost 1 base to trimming and J lost 6 bases, with 9 bases between them. The CDR3 loop is CASSQGYEDGYTF. As DNA, the CDR3 is TGCGCCAGCAGCCAAGGGTACGAGGATGGCTACACCTTC.